Listed below are T cell receptor beta chains from one sample, sequenced in a study of TIL therapy for anti-PD-1-resistant metastatic lung cancer. Sequenced by immunoSEQ multiplex PCR; TCRdb stores in-frame clones only, minus some. The sample contains tens of thousands of clones, 60% to 70% of which appear only once. The sample in question was tumor tissue, obtained at baseline. These TCRs come from a woman aged 30 to 85 with non-small cell lung cancer. CDR3s include the opening cysteine and the closing phenylalanine or tryptophan. The D gene is left open where the match is weak. Some rows mark clone size as missing; the rest say once, few, many or name a class of expanded clone.

V,J,D,size,DNA,CDR3
TRBV5-1,TRBJ2-5,NA,few,TGCGCCAGCAGATACAGGGACCTCTTTCAAGAGACCCAGTACTTC,CASRYRDLFQETQYF
TRBV10-1,TRBJ2-5,NA,NA,TGCGCCAGCAGTGAGAACTCGCTCGGGGGGACCCAGTACTTC,CASSENSLGGTQYF
TRBV12-5,TRBJ2-1,TRBD2,NA,TGTGCTAGTGGTTTAAGACTAGCGGTAAGCTCCTACAATGAGCAGTTCTTC,CASGLRLAVSSYNEQFF
TRBV5-6,TRBJ2-2,TRBD1,NA,TGTGCCAGCAGCCAGGCGAGACAGGGGGCTACGGTCGGGGAGCTGTTTTTT,CASSQARQGATVGELFF
TRBV2,TRBJ2-3,NA,NA,TGTGCCAGCTCTCTCATGGGGCTAGCAGATACGCAGTATTTT,CASSLMGLADTQYF
TRBV29-1,TRBJ1-2,NA,few,TGCAGCGTTGTGGCCCGCGGGACCTATGGCTACACCTTC,CSVVARGTYGYTF
TRBV5-4,TRBJ1-2,NA,NA,TGTGCCAGCAGAGGAGTTCTAGACGGCTACACCTTC,CASRGVLDGYTF
TRBV2,TRBJ1-6,NA,NA,TGTGCCAGCAGTGTAGGGACTGTGAATAATTCACCCCTCCACTTT,CASSVGTVNNSPLHF
TRBV19,TRBJ2-7,TRBD1,NA,TGTGCCAGTAAGTTCGGACAGGCTGGAGAGGAGCAGTACTTC,CASKFGQAGEEQYF
TRBV7-6,TRBJ1-2,NA,medium-sized,TGTGCCAGCAGCTTAAATAAGGGAGGTCTCCATGGCTACACCTTC,CASSLNKGGLHGYTF
TRBV6-5,TRBJ1-3,NA,NA,TGTGCCAGCAGTTACCGTCCGGATTGGGGAAACACCATATATTTT,CASSYRPDWGNTIYF
TRBV5-1,TRBJ2-7,NA,NA,TGCGCCAGCAGCTTGGAGGACCACTCCTACGAGCAGTACTTC,CASSLEDHSYEQYF
TRBV14,TRBJ2-7,TRBD1,NA,TGTGCCAGCAGCCGGGGGGACAGGGGCTACGAGCAGTACTTC,CASSRGDRGYEQYF
TRBV20-1,TRBJ2-7,NA,NA,TGCAGTGCTTATGGAGACTACGAGCAGTACTTC,CSAYGDYEQYF
TRBV29-1,TRBJ2-2,NA,few,TGCAGCGCGTGCGGGGAGCTGTTTTTT,CSACGELFF
TRBV5-4,TRBJ2-7,NA,few,TGTGCCAGCAGCTTGGGGCTAGAAAGCTACGAGCAGTACTTC,CASSLGLESYEQYF
TRBV6-5,TRBJ2-1,TRBD1,NA,TGTGCCAGCGGGTGGCAGGGGGTTGAGCAGTTCTTC,CASGWQGVEQFF
TRBV5-6,TRBJ1-1,NA,few,TGTGCCAGCAGCCTCCTCGGCACTGAAGCTTTCTTT,CASSLLGTEAFF
TRBV7-2,TRBJ2-1,NA,once,TGTGCCAGCAGCTTAGTGGGGGGCTGGGATGAGCAGTTCTTC,CASSLVGGWDEQFF
TRBV7-9,TRBJ1-2,TRBD1,NA,TGTGCCAGCAGCCCCAGGCAGGGACAGGGGAGTTCGGCGCGTGGCTACACCTTC,CASSPRQGQGSSARGYTF
TRBV5-1,TRBJ2-3,NA,NA,TGCGCCAGCAGCTTGGTGGATGGGCACACAGATACGCAGTATTTT,CASSLVDGHTDTQYF
TRBV5-1,TRBJ1-2,NA,NA,TGCGCCAGCAGCTCGCCCGGACCGGGGGAAGATGGCTACACCTTC,CASSSPGPGEDGYTF
TRBV6-1,TRBJ2-7,NA,NA,TGTGCCACTAACAGGGTGAGCTCCTACGAGCAGTACTTC,CATNRVSSYEQYF
TRBV29-1,TRBJ1-3,NA,NA,TGCAGCGTTAGAAGGATCCAAACCCATTCCTCTGGAAACACCATATATTTT,CSVRRIQTHSSGNTIYF
TRBV27,TRBJ2-1,TRBD2,NA,TGTGCCAGCAGTAGGAGAGCGGGAGTCGTCGATGAGCAGTTCTTC,CASSRRAGVVDEQFF
TRBV11-2,TRBJ2-1,TRBD2,NA,TGTGCCAGCAGCTTCTCCCTAGCGGGAGGGTACAATGAGCAGTTCTTC,CASSFSLAGGYNEQFF
TRBV5-6,TRBJ2-3,TRBD1,NA,TGTGCCAGCAGCCTACAGGGGGCTAGCACAGATACGCAGTATTTT,CASSLQGASTDTQYF
TRBV29-1,TRBJ1-1,TRBD1,NA,TGCAGCGTTAAACCGGGACAGACATTAACTGAAGCTTTCTTT,CSVKPGQTLTEAFF
TRBV7-2,TRBJ2-1,NA,NA,TGTGCCAGCAGCCCCAGAGGACTATATACGATGAATGAGCAGTTCTTC,CASSPRGLYTMNEQFF
TRBV7-6,TRBJ2-2,TRBD2,few,TGTGCCAGCAGCCCGAGGACTAGCGGGACTGGGGAGCTGTTTTTT,CASSPRTSGTGELFF
TRBV15,TRBJ1-1,NA,NA,TGTGCCACCAGCAGAGATCCGGGTGGGGGGCTAGTTTCGGCTGAAGCTTTCTTT,CATSRDPGGGLVSAEAFF
TRBV10-3,TRBJ1-1,TRBD1,NA,TGTGCCATCAGCGGGACAGGCAATGAAGCTTTCTTT,CAISGTGNEAFF
TRBV5-1,TRBJ1-2,NA,NA,TGCGCCAGCAGCAACGGGACTTATGGCTACACCTTC,CASSNGTYGYTF
TRBV11-2,TRBJ2-2,NA,NA,TGTGCCAGCAGCTTTACACGGGACACCGGGGAGCTGTTTTTT,CASSFTRDTGELFF
TRBV29-1,TRBJ2-1,NA,NA,TGCAGCGTCTTCGAGTCCACCTACAATGAGCAGTTCTTC,CSVFESTYNEQFF
TRBV30,TRBJ2-1,TRBD1,NA,TGTGCCTGGAGTGTATTGGGGGACAGGGTCGAGGATAATGAGCAGTTCTTC,CAWSVLGDRVEDNEQFF
TRBV5-6,TRBJ1-2,TRBD1,NA,TGTGCCAGCAGCTCGACAGGGTATGGCTACACCTTC,CASSSTGYGYTF
TRBV2,TRBJ2-6,NA,NA,TGTGCCAGCAGTACAGGGTCTGGGGCCAACGTCCTGACTTTC,CASSTGSGANVLTF
TRBV14,TRBJ2-1,NA,NA,TGTGCCAGCAGCCCCAGGACTACCACCGGGGAGCAGTTCTTC,CASSPRTTTGEQFF
TRBV5-6,TRBJ1-3,NA,NA,TGTGCCAGCAGCGTGCGCACGCTTATTAGAAACACCATATATTTT,CASSVRTLIRNTIYF
TRBV5-1,TRBJ2-3,NA,NA,TGCGCCAGCAGCTTGGGCGCAGATACGCAGTATTTT,CASSLGADTQYF
TRBV11-2,TRBJ2-7,NA,NA,TGTGCCAGCAGCACGGCGTTATACTCCTACGAGCAGTACTTC,CASSTALYSYEQYF
TRBV7-8,TRBJ1-1,NA,NA,TGTGCCAGCAGCACGACTGAGAACACTGAAGCTTTCTTT,CASSTTENTEAFF
TRBV2,TRBJ2-4,NA,NA,TGTGCCAGCAGGTCAGACAGGCGAGGGGCTAAAAACATTCAGTACTTC,CASRSDRRGAKNIQYF
TRBV7-9,TRBJ1-1,NA,few,TGTGCCAGCAGTTCCTGGTCCCCGAACACTGAAGCTTTCTTT,CASSSWSPNTEAFF
TRBV30,TRBJ2-3,TRBD1,once,TGTGCCTGGAGCTCCGGGACAGGGTGGGCAGATACGCAGTATTTT,CAWSSGTGWADTQYF
TRBV28,TRBJ2-7,NA,NA,TGTGCCAGCAGTTTAAAGGGAATCTTTGACGAGCAGTACTTC,CASSLKGIFDEQYF
TRBV7-6,TRBJ2-1,TRBD2,NA,TGTGCCAGCAGCTTAGGCGGGGGGAGAGCCCGAATAAACGAGCAGTTCTTC,CASSLGGGRARINEQFF
TRBV19,TRBJ2-6,NA,NA,TGTGCCAGTAGTATTGGCTCGTCCTCTGGGGCCAACGTCCTGACTTTC,CASSIGSSSGANVLTF
TRBV2,TRBJ2-7,NA,NA,TGTGCCAGCACGGGGCTCTCCTACGAGCAGTACTTC,CASTGLSYEQYF
TRBV10-2,TRBJ1-1,NA,NA,TGCGCCAGCATTAGAGGCCAGCTGGGGGGAGTCTCTGAAGCTTTCTTT,CASIRGQLGGVSEAFF
TRBV10-3,TRBJ1-4,NA,NA,TGTGCCATCAGTGAGGGGGCTGAAAAACTGTTTTTT,CAISEGAEKLFF
TRBV7-8,TRBJ2-3,NA,NA,TGTGCCAGCAGCTCCTACGCGGAGAGCACAGATACGCAGTATTTT,CASSSYAESTDTQYF
TRBV10-3,TRBJ2-3,TRBD2,few,TGTGCCATCAGTGTCCTGCGGGAGGGGACAGATACGCAGTATTTT,CAISVLREGTDTQYF
TRBV7-7,TRBJ2-7,TRBD2,NA,TGTGCCAGCAGCTTAAGAGCGGGAGGGCCGATGGGCGAGCAGTACTTC,CASSLRAGGPMGEQYF